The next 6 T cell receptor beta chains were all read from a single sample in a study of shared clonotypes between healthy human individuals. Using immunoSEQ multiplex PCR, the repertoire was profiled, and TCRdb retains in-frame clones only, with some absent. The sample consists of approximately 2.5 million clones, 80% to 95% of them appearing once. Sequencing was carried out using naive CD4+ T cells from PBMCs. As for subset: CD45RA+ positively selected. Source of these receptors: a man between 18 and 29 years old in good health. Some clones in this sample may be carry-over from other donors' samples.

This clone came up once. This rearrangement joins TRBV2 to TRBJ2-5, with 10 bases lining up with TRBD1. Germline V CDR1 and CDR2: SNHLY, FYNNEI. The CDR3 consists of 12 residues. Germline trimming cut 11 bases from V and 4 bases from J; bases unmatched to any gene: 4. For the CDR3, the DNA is TGTGCCGGGCGGACAGGGGGAGAGACCCAGTACTTC. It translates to CAGRTGGETQYF.

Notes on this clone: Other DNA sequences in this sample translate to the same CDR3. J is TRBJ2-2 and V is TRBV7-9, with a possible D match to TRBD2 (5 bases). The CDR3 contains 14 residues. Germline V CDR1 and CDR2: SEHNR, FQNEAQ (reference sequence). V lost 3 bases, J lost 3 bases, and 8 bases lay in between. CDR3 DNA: TGTGCCAGCAGCTTGACCGGGGACACCGGGGAGCTGTTTTTT. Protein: CASSLTGDTGELFF.

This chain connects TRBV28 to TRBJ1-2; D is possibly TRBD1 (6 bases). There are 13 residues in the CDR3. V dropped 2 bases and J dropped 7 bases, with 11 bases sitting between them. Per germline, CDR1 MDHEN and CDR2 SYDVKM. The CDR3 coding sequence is TGTGCCAGCAGTTTAAGGGACATGAGTGGCTACACCTTC. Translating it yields CASSLRDMSGYTF.

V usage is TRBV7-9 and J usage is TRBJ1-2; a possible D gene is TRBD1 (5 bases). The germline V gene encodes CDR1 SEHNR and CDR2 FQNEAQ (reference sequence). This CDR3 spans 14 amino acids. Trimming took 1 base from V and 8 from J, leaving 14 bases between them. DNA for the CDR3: TGTGCCAGCAGCTTAGGGCCAGGACACCGAGGCTACACCTTC. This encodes CASSLGPGHRGYTF.

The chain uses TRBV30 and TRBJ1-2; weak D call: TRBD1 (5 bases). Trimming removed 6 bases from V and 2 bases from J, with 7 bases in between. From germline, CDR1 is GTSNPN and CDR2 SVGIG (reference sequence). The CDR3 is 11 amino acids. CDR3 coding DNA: TGTGCCTGCCGGGACAACTATGGCTACACCTTC. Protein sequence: CACRDNYGYTF.

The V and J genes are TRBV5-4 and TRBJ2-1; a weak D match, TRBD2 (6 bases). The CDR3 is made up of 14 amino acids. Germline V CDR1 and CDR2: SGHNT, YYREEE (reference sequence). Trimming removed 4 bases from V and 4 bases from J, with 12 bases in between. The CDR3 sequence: CASSIPEGYNEQFF. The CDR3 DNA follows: TGTGCCAGCAGCATCCCGGAGGGATACAATGAGCAGTTCTTC.